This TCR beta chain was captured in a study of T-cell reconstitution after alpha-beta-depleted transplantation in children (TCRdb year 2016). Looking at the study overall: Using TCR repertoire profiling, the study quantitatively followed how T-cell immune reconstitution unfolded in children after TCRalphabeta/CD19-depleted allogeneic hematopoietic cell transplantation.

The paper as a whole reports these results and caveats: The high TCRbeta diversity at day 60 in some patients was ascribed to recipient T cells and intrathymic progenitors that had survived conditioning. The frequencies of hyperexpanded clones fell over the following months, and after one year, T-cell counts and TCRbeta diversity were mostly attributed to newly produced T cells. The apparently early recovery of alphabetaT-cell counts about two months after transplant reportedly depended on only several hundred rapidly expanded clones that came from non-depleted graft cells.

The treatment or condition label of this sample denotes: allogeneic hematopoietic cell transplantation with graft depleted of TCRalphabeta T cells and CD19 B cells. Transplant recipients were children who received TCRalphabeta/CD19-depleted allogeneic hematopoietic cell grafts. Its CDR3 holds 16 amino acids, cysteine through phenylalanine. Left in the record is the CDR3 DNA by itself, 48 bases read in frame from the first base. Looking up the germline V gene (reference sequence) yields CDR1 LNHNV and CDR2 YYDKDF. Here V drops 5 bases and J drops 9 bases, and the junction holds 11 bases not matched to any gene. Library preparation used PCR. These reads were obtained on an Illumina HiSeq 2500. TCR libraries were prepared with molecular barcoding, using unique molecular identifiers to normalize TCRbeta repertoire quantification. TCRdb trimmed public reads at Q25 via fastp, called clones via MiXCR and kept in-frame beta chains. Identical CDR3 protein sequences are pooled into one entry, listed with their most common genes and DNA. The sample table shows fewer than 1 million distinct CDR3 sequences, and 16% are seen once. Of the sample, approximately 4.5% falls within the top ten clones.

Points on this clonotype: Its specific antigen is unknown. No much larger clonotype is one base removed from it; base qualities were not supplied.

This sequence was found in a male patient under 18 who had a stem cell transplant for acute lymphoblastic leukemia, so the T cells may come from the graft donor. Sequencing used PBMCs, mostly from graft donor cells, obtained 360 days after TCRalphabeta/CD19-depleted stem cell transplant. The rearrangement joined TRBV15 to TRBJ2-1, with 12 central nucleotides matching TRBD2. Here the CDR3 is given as CATSRTLAGGRVEQFF. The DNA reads TGTGCCACCAGCCGCACACTAGCGGGAGGCCGGGTTGAGCAGTTCTTC.